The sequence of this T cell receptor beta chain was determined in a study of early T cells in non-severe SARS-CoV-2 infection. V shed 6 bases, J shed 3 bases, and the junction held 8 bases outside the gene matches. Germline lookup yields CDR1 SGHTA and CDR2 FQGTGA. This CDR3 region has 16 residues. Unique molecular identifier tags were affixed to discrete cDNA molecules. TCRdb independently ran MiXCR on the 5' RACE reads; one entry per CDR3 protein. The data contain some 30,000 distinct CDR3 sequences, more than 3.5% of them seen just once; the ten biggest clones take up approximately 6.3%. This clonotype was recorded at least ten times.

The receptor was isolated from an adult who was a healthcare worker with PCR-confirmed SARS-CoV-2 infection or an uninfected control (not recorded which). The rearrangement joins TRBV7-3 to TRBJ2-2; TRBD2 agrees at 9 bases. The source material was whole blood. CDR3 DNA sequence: TGTGCCAGCAGTTATCGGACTAGCGCTTACACCGGGGAGCTGTTTTTT. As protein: CASSYRTSAYTGELFF.